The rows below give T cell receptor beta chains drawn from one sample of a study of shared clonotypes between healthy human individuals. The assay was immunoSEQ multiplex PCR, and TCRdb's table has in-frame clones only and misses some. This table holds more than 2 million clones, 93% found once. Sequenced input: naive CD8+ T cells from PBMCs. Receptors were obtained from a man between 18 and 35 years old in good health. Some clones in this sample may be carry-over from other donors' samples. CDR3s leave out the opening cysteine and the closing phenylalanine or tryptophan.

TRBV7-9 ASSFGLGNNYEQY
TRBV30 AWSVGGTTDTQY
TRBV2 ASSLSGRLYEQY
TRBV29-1 SVEDQLASSTDTQY
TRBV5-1 ASSPRSGGGTYEQY
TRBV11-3 ASSQPRDEQF
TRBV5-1 ASSWGNLAGAADTQY
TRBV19 ASKLNPDGYT
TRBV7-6 ASSLASGALGELF
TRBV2 AKGRNNEQF
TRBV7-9 ASSLGHSGRTGELF
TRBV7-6 ASSDRGYQPQH
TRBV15 ATSGTGPNQPQH
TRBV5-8 ASSDRGEDYGYT
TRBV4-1 ASRERGTKDIWNEQF
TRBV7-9 ASSWDGTTTLEGTEAF
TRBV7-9 AYGGTGTYEQY
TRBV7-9 ASSSDRAHYGYT
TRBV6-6 ASNERQGTVGELF
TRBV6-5 ASSNTGVDTQY
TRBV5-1 ASSLVGGQHQAF
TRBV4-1 ASSHPFPSNEQF
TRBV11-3 ASSTKEGGIHEQY
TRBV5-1 ASSLDGDRANTGELF
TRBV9 ASSGGGPTEAF
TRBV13 ASSLWGGDPGTQY
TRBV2 ASSALAGGDTGELF
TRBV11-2 ASSQKTSSGLDTQY
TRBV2 ASVVGVNYEQY
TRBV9 ASIRGTTALSGANVLT
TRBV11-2 ASRGDRATEAF
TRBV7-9 ASTPRGGENTEAF
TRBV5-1 ASSLGPGQGPGWANVLT
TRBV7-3 ASSSGLAGYSYNEQF
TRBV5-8 ASSHRGFLIGEQF
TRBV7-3 ASSFGSLPEAF
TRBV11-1 ASSPEVRVRSYNEQF
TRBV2 ASESRGPRHNEQF
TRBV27 ASSLVGGKLF
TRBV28 ASSSAGAYEQY
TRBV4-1 ASSPRHQNTEAF
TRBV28 ASSGASTDTQY
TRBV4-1 ASSQNPVSNQPQH
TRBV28 ASSPDREVQPQH
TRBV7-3 ASSSGGARSTDTQY
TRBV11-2 ASSLLQPAGGRETQY
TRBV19 ASSPGGAYEQY
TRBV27 ASSLYSRATQY
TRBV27 ASSLMGSRGNEQF
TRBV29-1 SALGPTNYEQY
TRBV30 AWSVEGVFYEQY